This paragraph reports one T cell receptor beta chain. Produced via immunoSEQ multiplex PCR; TCRdb's table is partial and in-frame only. This table has roughly 60,000 clones, just under 90% appearing once. This record belongs to a study of T cell changes during pregnancy in multiple sclerosis. Trimming at V came to 2 bases and at J to 0 bases, leaving 7 bases not matched to a gene. The V gene's germline CDR1 is MDHEN and CDR2 SYDVKM. The CDR3 has 18 amino acids. The sample in question was CD4+ T cells from peripheral blood mononuclear cells, obtained in the first trimester of pregnancy. The genes are TRBV28 and TRBJ2-6; 7 bases fit TRBD1. This sequence was found in a female donor with multiple sclerosis, enrolled in a pregnancy study. CDR3 sequence: CASSLGQEKRSGANVLTF. The CDR3 bases are TGTGCCAGCAGTTTAGGACAGGAGAAACGCTCTGGGGCCAACGTCCTGACTTTC.